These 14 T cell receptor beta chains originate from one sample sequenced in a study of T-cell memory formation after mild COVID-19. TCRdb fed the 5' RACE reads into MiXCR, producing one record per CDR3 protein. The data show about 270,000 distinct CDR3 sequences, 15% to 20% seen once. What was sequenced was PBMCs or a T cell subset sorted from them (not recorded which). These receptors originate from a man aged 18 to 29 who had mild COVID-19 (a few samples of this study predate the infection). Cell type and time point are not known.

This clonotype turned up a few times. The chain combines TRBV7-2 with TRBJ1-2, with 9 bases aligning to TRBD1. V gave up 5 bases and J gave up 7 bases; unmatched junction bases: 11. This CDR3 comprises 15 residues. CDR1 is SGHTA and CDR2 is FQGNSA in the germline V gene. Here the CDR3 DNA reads TGTGCCAGCAGCCCACAGGGGGCGAAGCCGGTTGGCTACACCTTC. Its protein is CASSPQGAKPVGYTF.

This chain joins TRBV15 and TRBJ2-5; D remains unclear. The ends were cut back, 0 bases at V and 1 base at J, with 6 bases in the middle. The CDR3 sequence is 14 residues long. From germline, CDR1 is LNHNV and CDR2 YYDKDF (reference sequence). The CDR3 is CATSRDRVQETQYF. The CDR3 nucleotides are TGTGCCACCAGCAGAGATAGGGTCCAAGAGACCCAGTACTTC.

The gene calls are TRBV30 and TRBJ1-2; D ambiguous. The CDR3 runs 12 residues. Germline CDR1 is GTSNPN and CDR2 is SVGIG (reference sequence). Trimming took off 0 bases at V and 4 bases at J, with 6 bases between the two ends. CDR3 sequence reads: CAWSVQSYGYTF. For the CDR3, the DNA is TGTGCCTGGAGTGTACAGTCCTATGGCTACACCTTC. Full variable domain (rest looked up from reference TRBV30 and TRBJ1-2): SQTIHQWPATLVQPVGSPLSLECTVEGTSNPNLYWYRQAAGRGLQLLFYSVGIGQISSEVPQNLSASRPQDRQFILSSKKLLLSDSGFYLCAWSVQSYGYTFGSGTRLTVV.

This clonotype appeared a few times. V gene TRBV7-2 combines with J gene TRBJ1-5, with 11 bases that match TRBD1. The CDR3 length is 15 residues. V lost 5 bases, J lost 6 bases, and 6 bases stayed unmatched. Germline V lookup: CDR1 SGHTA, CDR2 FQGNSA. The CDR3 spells CASSRTGGEGQPQHF. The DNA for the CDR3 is TGTGCCAGCAGCCGGACAGGGGGCGAGGGTCAGCCCCAGCATTTT.

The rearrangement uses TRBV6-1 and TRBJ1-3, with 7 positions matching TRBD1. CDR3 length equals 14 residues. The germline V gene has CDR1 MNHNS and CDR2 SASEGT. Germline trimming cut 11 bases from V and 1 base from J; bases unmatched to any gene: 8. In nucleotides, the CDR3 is TGTGCCGGAAGGGACAGAGGATCTGGAAACACCATATATTTT. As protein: CAGRDRGSGNTIYF.

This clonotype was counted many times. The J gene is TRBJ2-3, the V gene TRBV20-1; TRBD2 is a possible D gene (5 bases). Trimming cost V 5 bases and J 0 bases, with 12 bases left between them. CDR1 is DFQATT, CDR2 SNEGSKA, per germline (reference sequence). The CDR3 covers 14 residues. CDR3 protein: CSAPLEDSTDTQYF. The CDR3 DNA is TGCAGTGCTCCTCTGGAGGACAGCACAGATACGCAGTATTTT.

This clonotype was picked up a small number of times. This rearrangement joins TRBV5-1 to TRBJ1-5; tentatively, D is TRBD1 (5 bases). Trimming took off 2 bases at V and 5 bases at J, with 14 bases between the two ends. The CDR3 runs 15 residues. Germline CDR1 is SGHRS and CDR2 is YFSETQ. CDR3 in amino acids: CASSLGRGPHQPQHF. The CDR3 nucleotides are TGCGCCAGCAGCTTAGGAAGGGGTCCTCATCAGCCCCAGCATTTT.

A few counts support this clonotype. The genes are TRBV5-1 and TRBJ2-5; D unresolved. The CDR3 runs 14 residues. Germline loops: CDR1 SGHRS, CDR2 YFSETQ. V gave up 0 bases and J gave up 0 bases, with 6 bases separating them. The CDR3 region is CASSLAGNQETQYF. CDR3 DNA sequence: TGCGCCAGCAGCTTGGCGGGTAACCAAGAGACCCAGTACTTC. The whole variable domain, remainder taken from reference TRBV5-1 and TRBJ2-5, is KAGVTQTPRYLIKTRGQQVTLSCSPISGHRSVSWYQQTPGQGLQFLFEYFSETQRNKGNFPGRFSGRQFSNSRSEMNVSTLELGDSALYLCASSLAGNQETQYFGPGTRLLVL.

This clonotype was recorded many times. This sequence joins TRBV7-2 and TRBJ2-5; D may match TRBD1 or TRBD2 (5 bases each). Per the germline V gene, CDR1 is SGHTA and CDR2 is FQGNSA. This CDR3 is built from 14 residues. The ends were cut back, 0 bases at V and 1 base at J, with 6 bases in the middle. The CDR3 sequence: CASSLAGTQETQYF. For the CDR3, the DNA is TGTGCCAGCAGCTTAGCTGGGACCCAAGAGACCCAGTACTTC.

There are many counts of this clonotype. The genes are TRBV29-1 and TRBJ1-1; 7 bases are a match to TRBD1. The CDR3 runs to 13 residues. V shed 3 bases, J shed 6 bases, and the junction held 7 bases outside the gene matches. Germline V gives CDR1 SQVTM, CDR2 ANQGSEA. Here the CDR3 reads CSVETGNSAEAFF. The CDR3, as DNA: TGCAGCGTTGAGACAGGGAATTCAGCTGAAGCTTTCTTT.

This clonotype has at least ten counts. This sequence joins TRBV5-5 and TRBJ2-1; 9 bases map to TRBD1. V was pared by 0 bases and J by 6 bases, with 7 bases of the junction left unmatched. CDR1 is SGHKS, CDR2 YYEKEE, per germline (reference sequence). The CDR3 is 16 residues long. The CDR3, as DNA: TGTGCCAGCAGCTTGGAAGGGACAGGGCTCTTCAATGAGCAGTTCTTC. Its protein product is CASSLEGTGLFNEQFF.

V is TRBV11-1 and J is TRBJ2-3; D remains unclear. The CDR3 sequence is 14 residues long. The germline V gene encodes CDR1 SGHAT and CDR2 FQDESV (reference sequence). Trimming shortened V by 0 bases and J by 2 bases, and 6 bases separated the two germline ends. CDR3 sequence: CASSLALITDTQYF. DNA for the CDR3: TGTGCCAGCAGCTTAGCTCTGATCACAGATACGCAGTATTTT.

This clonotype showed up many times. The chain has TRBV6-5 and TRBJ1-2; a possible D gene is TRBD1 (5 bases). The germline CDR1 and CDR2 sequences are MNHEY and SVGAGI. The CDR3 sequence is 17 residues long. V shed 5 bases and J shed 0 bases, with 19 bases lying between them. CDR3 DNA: TGTGCCAGCAGTCCAGCGAAGACAGTGACAGCTAACTATGGCTACACCTTC. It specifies CASSPAKTVTANYGYTF.

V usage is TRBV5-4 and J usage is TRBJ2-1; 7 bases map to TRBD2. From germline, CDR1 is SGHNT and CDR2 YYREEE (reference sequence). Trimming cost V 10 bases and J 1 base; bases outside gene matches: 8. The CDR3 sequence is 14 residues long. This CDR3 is CAPTWGGSYNEQFF. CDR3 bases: TGTGCCCCTACCTGGGGGGGGTCCTACAATGAGCAGTTCTTC.